Each of the 11 T cell receptor beta chains below was sequenced from the same sample in a study of cytotoxic CD8 clonotypes in ibrutinib-treated CLL. TCRdb keeps only in-frame clones here, not all; method: immunoSEQ multiplex PCR. This table has fewer than 400,000 clones, under 70% appearing once. The material sequenced was PBMCs, taken after 36 months of ibrutinib treatment. The receptors here all came from a human donor with chronic lymphocytic leukemia.

The gene calls are TRBV12-5 and TRBJ2-1, with TRBD1 identical over 7 bases. Per the germline V gene, CDR1 is LGHNT and CDR2 is FRNRAP. The V segment lost 7 bases and the J segment 7 bases; nucleotides outside the gene matches: 19. This CDR3 comprises 17 residues. In nucleotides, the CDR3 is TGTGCTAGTGCCCCCCGGGTGGGACAGCTAATTGGGAATGAGCAGTTCTTC. Protein product: CASAPRVGQLIGNEQFF.

This clone was seen only a few times. CDR3: CASSLVGSGAISYEQYF. In nucleotides, the CDR3 is TGCGCCAGCAGCTTGGTTGGTAGCGGGGCTATCTCCTACGAGCAGTACTTC. The chain recombines TRBV5-1 with TRBJ2-7; 8 nucleotides match TRBD2. The trim removed 0 bases at V and 0 bases at J, leaving 8 bases unmatched. CDR1 is SGHRS and CDR2 is YFSETQ in the germline V gene. The CDR3 is made up of 17 amino acids. The entire variable domain, with the rest obtained from reference TRBV5-1 and TRBJ2-7, is as follows: KAGVTQTPRYLIKTRGQQVTLSCSPISGHRSVSWYQQTPGQGLQFLFEYFSETQRNKGNFPGRFSGRQFSNSRSEMNVSTLELGDSALYLCASSLVGSGAISYEQYFGPGTRLTVT.

The chain links TRBV5-1 to TRBJ2-3, with a tentative D call TRBD2 (5 bases). V dropped 4 bases and J dropped 6 bases, with 15 bases sitting between them. CDR3 length equals 14 residues. Germline V gene data show CDR1 as SGHRS and CDR2 as YFSETQ. The CDR3 DNA reads TGCGCCAGCAGCAGGGAGCAGGCGCGGGATACGCAGTATTTT. Its protein is CASSREQARDTQYF.

This clone occurred once. The rearrangement links TRBV11-2 to TRBJ2-7; 7 positions agree with TRBD1. Germline trimming cut 3 bases from V and 6 bases from J; bases unmatched to any gene: 5. Germline lookup yields CDR1 SGHAT and CDR2 FQNNGV. CDR3 length equals 13 residues. The CDR3 protein is CASSFTTGAEQYF. The CDR3 nucleotides are TGTGCCAGCAGCTTTACAACAGGGGCCGAGCAGTACTTC.

The chain has TRBV5-1 and TRBJ1-6; the D is unclear. Germline V gives CDR1 SGHRS, CDR2 YFSETQ. The CDR3 is 15 residues long. V was cut by 4 bases and J by 3 bases, with 11 bases left in between. DNA for the CDR3: TGCGCCAGCAGCCGCCCCGATAGCTATAATTCACCCCTCCACTTT. This codes for CASSRPDSYNSPLHF.

The chain carries TRBV5-5 and TRBJ2-1, with 10 nucleotides matching TRBD2. Germline lookup yields CDR1 SGHKS and CDR2 YYEKEE (reference sequence). The CDR3 consists of 14 residues. With 4 bases clipped from V and 7 bases from J, the junction kept 5 bases outside the gene matches. The chain's CDR3 is CASSKPTSGNEQFF. As DNA, the CDR3 is TGTGCCAGCAGCAAGCCGACTAGCGGGAATGAGCAGTTCTTC.

This sequence joins TRBV4-1 and TRBJ1-1; D is ambiguous. The CDR3 consists of 14 residues. V was trimmed by 1 base and J by 5 bases, leaving 11 bases between them. Germline CDR1 reads MGHRA; CDR2 reads YSYEKL. CDR3: CASSQVSGRTEAFF. DNA of the CDR3: TGCGCCAGCAGCCAAGTTTCCGGGAGGACTGAAGCTTTCTTT.

This clone came up a few times. CDR3 sequence: CASSPMQEYGYTF. The CDR3 DNA follows: TGTGCCAGCTCACCTATGCAGGAATATGGCTACACCTTC. The rearrangement links TRBV18 to TRBJ1-2; D not certain. Germline V gene lookup returns CDR1 KGHSH and CDR2 LQKENI. V shed 3 bases and J shed 5 bases, with 10 bases lying between them. The CDR3 is made up of 13 amino acids.

In this sample, this clone turned up once. The CDR3 nucleotides are TGTGCCAGTAGTATTGTTTGGGGAACAGGGACCCCCACAGATACGCAGTATTTT. Translating gives CASSIVWGTGTPTDTQYF. This chain joins TRBV19 and TRBJ2-3; tentative D call: TRBD1 (6 bases). There are 18 residues in the CDR3. V lost 3 bases to trimming and J lost 2 bases, with 21 bases between them. The germline V gene encodes CDR1 LNHDA and CDR2 SQIVND (reference sequence).

V usage is TRBV28 and J usage is TRBJ2-5; D might be TRBD1 (6 bases). V was pared by 3 bases and J by 4 bases, with 15 bases between. This CDR3 is 15 amino acids long. CDR1 and CDR2 from the germline V gene are MDHEN and SYDVKM. CDR3 in amino acids: CASSFHPPGVETQYF. The CDR3 DNA sequence: TGTGCCAGCAGTTTCCATCCTCCAGGGGTAGAGACCCAGTACTTC.

The rearrangement links TRBV7-2 to TRBJ2-5; D uncertain. Germline loops: CDR1 SGHTA, CDR2 FQGNSA. V was trimmed by 2 bases and J by 9 bases, leaving 7 bases between them. The CDR3 contains 11 residues. The CDR3 spells CASSLMSAQYF. In nucleotides, the CDR3 is TGTGCCAGCAGCTTAATGTCGGCCCAGTACTTC. The full variable domain, rest sourced from reference TRBV7-2 and TRBJ2-5, is GAGVSQSPSNKVTEKGKDVELRCDPISGHTALYWYRQSLGQGLEFLIYFQGNSAPDKSGLPSDRFSAERTGGSVSTLTIQRTQQEDSAVYLCASSLMSAQYFGPGTRLLVL.